This TCR beta chain comes out of a study of OX40 agonist ivuxolimab in advanced cancers. In terms of the full investigation: Ivuxolimab was a fully human IgG2 agonistic monoclonal antibody targeting the costimulatory receptor OX40 (CD134). Of the approximately 54 patients in dose escalation, 19 had hepatocellular carcinoma, approximately 15 had melanoma, 9 had renal cell carcinoma and 9 had head and neck cancer. Peripheral TCRbeta sequencing was intended to test whether TCR sequence diversity was altered and clonal T-cell expansion was caused by ivuxolimab. Patients were allowed to have had prior anti-PD-1, anti-PD-L1 or anti-CTLA-4 therapy, and around 43% of the dose-escalation patients had been treated with checkpoint inhibitors. The paper covers the monotherapy dose-escalation part of the phase I ivuxolimab trial, which included N ≈ 52 patients. Intravenous ivuxolimab was administered to patients every 2 weeks at six dose levels: 0.01, 0.1, 0.3, 1.5, 3 and 10 mg/kg. Partial responses were achieved by three dose-escalation patients, of whom one had hepatocellular carcinoma and two had cutaneous melanoma. In the dose-escalation cohort, about four fifths of patients were male, and the mean age was approximately 60 years with a range of roughly 23 to 79. What the study reported, not specific to this receptor: In partial responders in the 0.1-3.0 mg/kg groups, normalized peripheral clonal expansion was found to be among the lowest, especially among CD8+ T cells. Clonal expansion of both CD4+ and CD8+ blood T cells was observed from baseline to week 6 at doses 0.1 to 3.0 mg/kg. After ivuxolimab, more expanded clones were found on average in CD8+ T cells than in CD4+ T cells. The antigen specificity of the peripheral T cells that underwent clonal expansion was not determined. Low levels of normalized T-cell clonal expansion were also seen in some patients who did not respond.

To sequence the TCRbeta CDR3 region, genomic DNA was isolated from the sorted cells. The immunoSEQ Assay was used to sequence the TCRbeta CDR3 regions. Entries here come from immuneACCESS through TCRdb and include only in-frame sequences with V and J called. Some clones fail to appear in such tables; in the studies checked, an unresolved V gene covers under half of the shortfall, and the cause of the remainder is unknown. Recorded for this sample are 65,000 to 95,000 clones; about 88% of them occurred a single time. The ten largest clones represent about 0.2% of the sample. The trial excluded patients who had a history of autoimmune disease or who were on systemic immunosuppression. Peripheral blood for TCR sequencing was collected from all dose cohorts at baseline, on cycle 4 day 1, and on cycle 7 day 1. Samples were obtained from an open-label, multicenter, first-in-human phase I dose-escalation trial of ivuxolimab. The trial enrolled adults with locally advanced or metastatic head and neck squamous cell, hepatocellular, melanoma or renal cell carcinoma. Before TCR sequencing, CD4+ T cells and CD8+ T cells were sorted from peripheral blood as separate populations.

The germline V gene encodes CDR1 LNHDA and CDR2 SQIVND (reference sequence). Deletion took 7 bases off V and 1 base off J, with a span of 13 bases between the germline ends. The CDR3 measures 15 amino acids from cysteine to phenylalanine. CDR3 DNA is the only sequence kept; it has 45 bases, read in frame from the first base. A few counts support this clone. The antigen this receptor binds is unknown. No per-base quality is available; no much larger clone lies one base away. This receptor was identified in an adult with an advanced solid tumor such as melanoma, head and neck, liver or kidney cancer. Source: CD4+ or CD8+ T cells sorted from blood, taken in a trial of the OX40 agonist ivuxolimab. The V and J segments used are TRBV19 and TRBJ2-2, with TRBD2 perhaps the D gene, on 6 matching bases. The CDR3 region reads CASKLALVNTGELFF. The sequenced DNA is TGTGCCAGTAAGCTAGCGTTAGTGAACACCGGGGAGCTGTTTTTT.